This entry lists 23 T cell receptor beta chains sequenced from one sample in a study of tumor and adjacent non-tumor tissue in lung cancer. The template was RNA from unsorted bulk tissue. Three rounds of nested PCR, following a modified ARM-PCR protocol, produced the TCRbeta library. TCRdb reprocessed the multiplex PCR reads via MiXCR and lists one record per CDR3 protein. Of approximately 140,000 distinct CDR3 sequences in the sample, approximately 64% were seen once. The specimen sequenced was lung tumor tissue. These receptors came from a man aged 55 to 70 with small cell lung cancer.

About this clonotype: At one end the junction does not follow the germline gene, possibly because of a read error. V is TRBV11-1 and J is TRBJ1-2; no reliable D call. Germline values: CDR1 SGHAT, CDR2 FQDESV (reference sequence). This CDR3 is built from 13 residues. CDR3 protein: CASNLDGRYAYTF. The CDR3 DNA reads TGTGCCAGCAACTTGGATGGGAGGTATGCCTACACCTTC.

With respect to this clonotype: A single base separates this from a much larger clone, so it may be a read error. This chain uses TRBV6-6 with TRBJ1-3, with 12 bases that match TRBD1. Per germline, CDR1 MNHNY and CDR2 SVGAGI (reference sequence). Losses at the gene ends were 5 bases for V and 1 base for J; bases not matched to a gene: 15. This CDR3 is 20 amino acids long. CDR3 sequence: CASSLGARDRGLRSGNTIYF. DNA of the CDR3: TGTGCCAGCAGTCTCGGCGCCCGGGACAGGGGGCTGAGGTCTGGAAACACCATATATTTT.

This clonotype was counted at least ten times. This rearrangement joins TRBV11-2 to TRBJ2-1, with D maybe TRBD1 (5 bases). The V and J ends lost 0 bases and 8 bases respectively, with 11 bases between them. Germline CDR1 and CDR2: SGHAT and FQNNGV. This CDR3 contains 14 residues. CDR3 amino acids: CASSLDSRVDEQFF. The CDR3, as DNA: TGTGCCAGCAGCTTAGATTCCAGGGTCGATGAGCAGTTCTTC.

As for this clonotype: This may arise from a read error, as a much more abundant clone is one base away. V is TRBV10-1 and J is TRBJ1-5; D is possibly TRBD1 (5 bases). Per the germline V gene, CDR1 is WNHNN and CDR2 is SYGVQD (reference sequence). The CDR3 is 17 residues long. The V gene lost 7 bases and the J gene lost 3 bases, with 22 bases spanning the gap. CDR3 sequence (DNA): TGCGCCAGCACTTTAAGGACATGTCTCAGCCACAATCAGCCCCAGCATTTT. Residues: CASTLRTCLSHNQPQHF.

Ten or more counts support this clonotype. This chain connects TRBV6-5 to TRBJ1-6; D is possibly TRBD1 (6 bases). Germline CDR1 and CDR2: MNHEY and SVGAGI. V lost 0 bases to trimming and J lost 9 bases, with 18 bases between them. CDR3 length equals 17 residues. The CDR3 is CASSYSLPGALGSPLHF. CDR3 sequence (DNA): TGTGCCAGCAGTTACTCGCTCCCGGGGGCGCTCGGTTCACCCCTCCACTTT.

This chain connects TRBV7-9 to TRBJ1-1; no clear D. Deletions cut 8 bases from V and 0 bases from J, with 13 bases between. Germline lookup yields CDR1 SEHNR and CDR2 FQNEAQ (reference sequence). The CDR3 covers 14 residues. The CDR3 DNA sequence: TGTGCCAGCTTCACAGTCCAAATGAACACTGAAGCTTTCTTT. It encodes CASFTVQMNTEAFF.

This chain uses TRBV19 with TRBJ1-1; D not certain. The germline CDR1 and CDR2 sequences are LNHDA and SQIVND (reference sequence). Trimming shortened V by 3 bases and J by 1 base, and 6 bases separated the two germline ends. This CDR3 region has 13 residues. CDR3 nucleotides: TGTGCCAGTAGTATTCCGGGGAACACTGAAGCTTTCTTT. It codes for CASSIPGNTEAFF.

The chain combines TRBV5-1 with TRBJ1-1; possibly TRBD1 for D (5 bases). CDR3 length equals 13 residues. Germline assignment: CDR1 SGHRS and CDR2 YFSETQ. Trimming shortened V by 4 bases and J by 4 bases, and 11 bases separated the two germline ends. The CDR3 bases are TGCGCCAGCAGCGTCGGGGGGACCACTGAAGCTTTCTTT. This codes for CASSVGGTTEAFF.

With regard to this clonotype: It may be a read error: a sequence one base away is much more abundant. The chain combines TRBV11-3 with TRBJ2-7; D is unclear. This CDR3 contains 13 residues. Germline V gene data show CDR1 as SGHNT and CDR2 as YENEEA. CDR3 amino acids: CASRFGNSYEQYF. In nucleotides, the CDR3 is TGTGCCAGCCGCTTCGGCAATTCCTACGAGCAGTACTTC. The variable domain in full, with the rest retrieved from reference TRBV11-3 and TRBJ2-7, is EAGVVQSPRYKIIEKKQPVAFWCNPISGHNTLYWYLQNLGQGPELLIRYENEEAVDDSQLPKDRFSAERLKGVDSTLKIQPAELGDSAVYLCASRFGNSYEQYFGPGTRLTVT.

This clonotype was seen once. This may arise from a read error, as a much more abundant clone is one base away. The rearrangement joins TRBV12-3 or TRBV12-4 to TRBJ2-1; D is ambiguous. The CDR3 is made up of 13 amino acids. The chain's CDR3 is CASSPPGYNKQFF. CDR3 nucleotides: TGTGCCAGCAGTCCCCCCGGATACAATAAGCAGTTCTTC.

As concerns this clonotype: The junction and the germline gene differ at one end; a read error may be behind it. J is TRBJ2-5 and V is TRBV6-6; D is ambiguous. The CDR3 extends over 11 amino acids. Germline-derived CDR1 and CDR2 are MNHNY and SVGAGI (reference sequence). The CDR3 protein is CVSTYGETQYF. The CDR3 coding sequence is TGCGTCAGCACATATGGGGAGACCCAGTACTTC.

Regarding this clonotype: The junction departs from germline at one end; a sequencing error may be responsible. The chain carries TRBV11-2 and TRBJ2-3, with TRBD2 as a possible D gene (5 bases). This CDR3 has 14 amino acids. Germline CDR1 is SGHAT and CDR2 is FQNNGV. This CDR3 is CANSPRGAADTQYF. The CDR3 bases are TGTGCCAACAGCCCTCGGGGTGCGGCAGATACGCAGTATTTT. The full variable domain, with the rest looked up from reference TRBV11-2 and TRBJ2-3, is EAGVAQSPRYKIIEKRQSVAFWCNPISGHATLYWYQQILGQGPKLLIQFQNNGVVDDSQLPKDRFSAERLKGVDSTLKIQPAKLEDSAVYLCANSPRGAADTQYFGPGTRLTVL.

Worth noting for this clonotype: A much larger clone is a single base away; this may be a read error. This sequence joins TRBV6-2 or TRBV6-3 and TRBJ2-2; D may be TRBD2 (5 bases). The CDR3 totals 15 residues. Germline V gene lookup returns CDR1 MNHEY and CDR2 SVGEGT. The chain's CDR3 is CASSYSAVNSGELFF. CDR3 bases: TGTGCCAGCAGTTACTCAGCGGTGAACTCCGGGGAGCTGTTTTTT.

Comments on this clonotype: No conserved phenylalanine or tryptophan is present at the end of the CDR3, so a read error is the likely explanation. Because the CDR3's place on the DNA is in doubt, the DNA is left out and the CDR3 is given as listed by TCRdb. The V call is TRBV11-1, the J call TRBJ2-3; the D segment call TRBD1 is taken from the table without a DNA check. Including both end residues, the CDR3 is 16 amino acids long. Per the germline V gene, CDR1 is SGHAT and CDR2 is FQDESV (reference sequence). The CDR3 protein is CASSSTGIGSTDTQYC.

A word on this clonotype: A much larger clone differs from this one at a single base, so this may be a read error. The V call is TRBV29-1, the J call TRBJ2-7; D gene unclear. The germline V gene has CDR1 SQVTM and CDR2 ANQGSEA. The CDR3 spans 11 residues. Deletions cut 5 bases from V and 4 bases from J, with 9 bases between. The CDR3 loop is CSVNMGYEQYF. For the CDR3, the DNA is TGCAGCGTTAACATGGGATACGAGCAGTACTTC.

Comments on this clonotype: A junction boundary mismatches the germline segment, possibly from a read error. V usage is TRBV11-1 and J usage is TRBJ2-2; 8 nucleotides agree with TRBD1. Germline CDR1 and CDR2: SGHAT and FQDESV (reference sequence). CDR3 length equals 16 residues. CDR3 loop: CASRSPDRVDTGKLFF. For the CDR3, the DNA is TGTGCCAGCAGGTCCCCGGACAGGGTAGACACCGGGAAGCTATTTTTT.

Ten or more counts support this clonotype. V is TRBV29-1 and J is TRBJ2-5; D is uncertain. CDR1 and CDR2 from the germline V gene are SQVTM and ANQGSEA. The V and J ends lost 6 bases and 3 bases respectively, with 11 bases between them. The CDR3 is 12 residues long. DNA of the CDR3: TGCAGCGTCGGGCGGAATAAAGAGACCCAGTACTTC. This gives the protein CSVGRNKETQYF. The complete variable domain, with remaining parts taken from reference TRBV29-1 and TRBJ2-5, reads SAVISQKPSRDICQRGTSLTIQCQVDSQVTMMFWYRQQPGQSLTLIATANQGSEATYESGFVIDKFPISRPNLTFSTLTVSNMSPEDSSIYLCSVGRNKETQYFGPGTRLLVL.

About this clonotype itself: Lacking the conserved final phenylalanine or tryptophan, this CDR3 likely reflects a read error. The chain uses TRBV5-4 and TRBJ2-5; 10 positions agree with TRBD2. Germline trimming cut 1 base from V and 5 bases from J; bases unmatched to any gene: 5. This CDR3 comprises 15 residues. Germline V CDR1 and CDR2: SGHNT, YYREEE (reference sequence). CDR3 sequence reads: CASSLSASGSETQYL. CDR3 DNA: TGTGCCAGCAGCTTGTCGGCTAGCGGGAGTGAGACCCAGTACCTC.

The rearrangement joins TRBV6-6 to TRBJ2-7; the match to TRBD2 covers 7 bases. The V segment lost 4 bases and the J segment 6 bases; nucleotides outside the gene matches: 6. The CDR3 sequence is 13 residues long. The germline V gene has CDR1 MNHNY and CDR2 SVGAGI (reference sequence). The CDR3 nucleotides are TGTGCCAGCAGTTCCGAGGGAGGGGCCGAGCAGTACGTC. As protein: CASSSEGGAEQYV.

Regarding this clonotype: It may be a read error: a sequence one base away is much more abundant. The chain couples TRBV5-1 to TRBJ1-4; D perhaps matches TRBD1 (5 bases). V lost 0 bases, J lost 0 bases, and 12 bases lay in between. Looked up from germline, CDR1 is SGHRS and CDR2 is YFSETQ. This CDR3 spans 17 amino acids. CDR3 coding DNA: TGCGCCAGCAGCTTGGGATATTTGGGGGCAACTAATGAAAAACTGTTTTTT. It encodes CASSLGYLGATNEKLFF.

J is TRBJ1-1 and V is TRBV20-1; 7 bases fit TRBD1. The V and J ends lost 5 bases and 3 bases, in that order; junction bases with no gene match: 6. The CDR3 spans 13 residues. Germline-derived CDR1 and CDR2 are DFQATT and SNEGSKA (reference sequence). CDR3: CSALTGMDTEAFF. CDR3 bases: TGCAGTGCTTTGACAGGGATGGACACTGAAGCTTTCTTT.

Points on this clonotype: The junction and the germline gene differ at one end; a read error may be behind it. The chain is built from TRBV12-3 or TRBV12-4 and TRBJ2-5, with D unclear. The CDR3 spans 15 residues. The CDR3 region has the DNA TGTGCCAGCAGTTTCCCAGAGCAGAACCAAGAGACTCAGTACTTC. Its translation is CASSFPEQNQETQYF.

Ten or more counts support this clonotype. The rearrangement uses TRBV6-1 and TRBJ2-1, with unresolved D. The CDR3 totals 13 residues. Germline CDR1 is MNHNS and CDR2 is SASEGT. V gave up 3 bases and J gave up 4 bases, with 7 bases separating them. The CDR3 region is CASSEADYNEQFF. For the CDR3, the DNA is TGTGCCAGCAGTGAGGCAGATTACAATGAGCAGTTCTTC.